A selection of T cell receptor beta chains follows, all from one sample in a study of blood T cell repertoires in COVID-19. Generated by immunoSEQ multiplex PCR, the TCRdb table keeps only in-frame clones and is missing some. There are approximately 250,000 clones in the sample; roughly 88% occur only once, and about 3.1% lies in the top ten. Source material: PBMCs or T cells enriched from blood (not recorded which). These receptor sequences come from a middle-aged woman who had been exposed to COVID-19. Both conserved end residues are part of each CDR3.

CDR3: CASSLEAARESDTGELFF
V: TRBV7-2
J: TRBJ2-2
length: 18

CDR3: CASSSGRGPRGYTF
V: TRBV28
J: TRBJ1-2
length: 14

CDR3: CASSELLEDTQYF
V: TRBV6-1
J: TRBJ2-3
length: 13

CDR3: CASSQGKVGGHHTEAFF
V: TRBV23-1
J: TRBJ1-1
length: 17

CDR3: CASSPEGRAGELFF
V: TRBV4-3
J: TRBJ2-2
length: 14

CDR3: CATSRGQLNQPQHF
V: TRBV15
J: TRBJ1-5
length: 14

CDR3: CASSLGGGPQHF
V: TRBV7-9
J: TRBJ1-5
length: 12

CDR3: CASSAGQGRTEAFF
V: TRBV11-3
J: TRBJ1-1
length: 14

CDR3: CASSLSIAGQTNEKLFF
V: TRBV5-1
J: TRBJ1-4
length: 17

CDR3: CASSFARVPLNQPQHF
V: TRBV5-4
J: TRBJ1-5
length: 16

CDR3: CASSLLLGGDTQYF
V: TRBV28
J: TRBJ2-3
length: 14

CDR3: CASSFRSGGNTIYF
V: TRBV7-9
J: TRBJ1-3
length: 14

CDR3: CASSFKRDSEKYGYTF
V: TRBV7-9
J: TRBJ1-2
length: 16

CDR3: CASSYQGEEKLFF
V: TRBV6-5
J: TRBJ1-4
length: 13

CDR3: CASSLLTGVSPLHF
V: TRBV11-3
J: TRBJ1-6
length: 14

CDR3: CASSSRGLAGANVLTF
V: TRBV19
J: TRBJ2-6
length: 16

CDR3: CATSRSRGVGQPQHF
V: TRBV15
J: TRBJ1-5
length: 15

CDR3: CASSLLGDNNQPQHF
V: TRBV5-6
J: TRBJ1-5
length: 15

CDR3: CASSYYGGLARETQYF
V: TRBV6-5
J: TRBJ2-5
length: 16

CDR3: CATGLRGGQPQHF
V: TRBV6-5
J: TRBJ1-5
length: 13

CDR3: CASIKDYEAFF
V: TRBV5-1
J: TRBJ1-1
length: 11

CDR3: CASSRGPLQGASKNIQYF
V: TRBV7-6
J: TRBJ2-4
length: 18

CDR3: CASSTPGQSYNEQFF
V: TRBV5-8
J: TRBJ2-1
length: 15

CDR3: CASSSGQGDEKLFF
V: TRBV7-9
J: TRBJ1-4
length: 14

CDR3: CASSFRISGANVLTF
V: TRBV11-2
J: TRBJ2-6
length: 15

CDR3: CASSLGTLYGYTF
V: TRBV21-1
J: TRBJ1-2
length: 13

CDR3: CASSPGSRREPLHF
V: TRBV4-3
J: TRBJ1-6
length: 14

CDR3: CASSPGNSNQPQHF
V: TRBV4-2
J: TRBJ1-5
length: 14

CDR3: CASSQRGGQPQHF
V: TRBV7-2
J: TRBJ1-5
length: 13

CDR3: CASSQPVPGNTIYF
V: TRBV10-1
J: TRBJ1-3
length: 14

CDR3: CARNPTGMCDNEQFF
V: TRBV9
J: TRBJ2-1
length: 15

CDR3: CASSLRYSYNEQFF
V: TRBV7-2
J: TRBJ2-1
length: 14

CDR3: CASSYNRGNRMNTEAFF
V: TRBV6-2/TRBV6-3
J: TRBJ1-1
length: 17

CDR3: CASSILDRKAFF
V: TRBV19
J: TRBJ1-1
length: 12

CDR3: CASTKDRESDTQYF
V: TRBV19
J: TRBJ2-3
length: 14

CDR3: CASSSLAGATYNEQFF
V: TRBV5-1
J: TRBJ2-1
length: 16

CDR3: CASSSTANEKLFF
V: TRBV4-3
J: TRBJ1-4
length: 13

CDR3: CASSGVYERSPLHF
V: TRBV2
J: TRBJ1-6
length: 14

CDR3: CASSLVQGPGQFF
V: TRBV27
J: TRBJ2-1
length: 13

CDR3: CASSVAGTGTGELFF
V: TRBV9
J: TRBJ2-2
length: 15

CDR3: CASSLVGGGYGYTF
V: TRBV5-4
J: TRBJ1-2
length: 14

CDR3: CASSQEKAGNTGELFF
V: TRBV3-1/TRBV3-2
J: TRBJ2-2
length: 16